This T cell receptor beta chain was sequenced during a study of regulatory T cells in long-lasting Graves disease listed by TCRdb under 2021. Notes on the research overall: To count as having persistent Graves' disease, a patient had to have received antithyroid drug treatment for over 5 years with TSH receptor autoantibodies remaining persistently positive. This study used TCR sequencing and RNA sequencing of peripheral blood to compare persistent Graves' disease patients against newly diagnosed Graves' disease patients. The study took place in China and was registered as a clinical trial. A total of roughly 35 samples underwent TCR sequencing: about 13 from persistent and some 20 from newly diagnosed Graves' disease patients. Antithyroid drugs had been taken for 10 to 13 years on average by persistent Graves' disease patients in the clinical cohort. The full study reports these points: Sequencing and analysis were restricted to the TCR beta chain. Persistent patients shared more public clonotypes among themselves (roughly 2,700) than newly diagnosed patients did (approximately 900). Because the primary lesion, thyroid tissue, could not be accessed, the study looked at peripheral blood alone. Compared with newly diagnosed patients, patients with persistent Graves' disease had lower TCR Shannon entropy and fewer highly expanded clones, which suggests clonal expansion. As a limitation, the authors acknowledged that the small sample size may reduce accuracy. TRBV28, TRBJ1-2 and TRBJ2-5 were preferentially used in persistent disease, while TRBV20-1 and TRBJ2-1 were favored in newly diagnosed disease.

The CDR3 covers 13 residues, taking in both the cysteine and the phenylalanine. Of the read, only the CDR3 DNA is kept; its 39 bases are in frame from base 1. From a lookup of the germline V gene, CDR1 and CDR2 are MNHNS and SASEGT. V lost 7 bases and J lost 5 bases, and the count of bases not matched to a germline gene is 5. This clonotype was seen repeatedly, ten times or more. There is no known antigen for this receptor. One base away there is no much larger clone; base qualities are not given. The library was generated by multiplex PCR. Sequencing instrument: Illumina HiSeq 4000. TCR beta libraries were built with iRepertoire HTBI primers and Arm-PCR amplification of CDR3 regions. Before sequencing, the PCR products underwent gel purification. In the paper's pipeline: Gene usage analysis of CDR3 amino acid clonotypes relied on the roughly 58 TRBV and around 14 TRBJ segments identified across samples. COPE and FqMerger were used to merge the filtered high-quality paired reads into contigs. BLAST was used to align contigs to IMGT TRBV, TRBD and TRBJ reference genes, with CDR3 defined following IMGT. Any clonotype with a frequency above 0.1% was classified as a highly expanded clone. Shannon entropy was used to measure repertoire diversity, and the Gini coefficient was used to measure V-J evenness. Public clonotypes were defined as clonotypes shared by more than one individual. TCRdb reanalyzed the raw reads on its own, using fastp at Q25 for trimming and MiXCR for clone calling, and kept in-frame beta chains. Identical CDR3 proteins give one entry, which carries the most common genes and DNA. The V and J calls were determined by TCRdb, not by the authors. This sample has about 450,000 distinct CDR3 sequences in its table, and less than 25% of those were observed once. Approximately 28% of the sample lies in the top ten.

The time point label here, explained by the study, means: persistent/refractory GD, antithyroid drugs over 5 years with positive TRAb. For both TCR sequencing and RNA sequencing, RNA was extracted from PBMCs using TRIzol. The diagnosis of Graves' disease was made according to American Thyroid Association guidelines. The patients came from an endocrinology department in Xi'an, China. Each patient gave around 9.2 milliliters of peripheral blood, collected in an EDTA anticoagulant tube. Ficoll Paque Plus density gradient separation was used to isolate PBMCs, and no further T cell sorting was performed. An Agilent 2100 Bioanalyzer and agarose gel were used to assess RNA quality, and a NanoDrop 2000 was used to measure RNA concentration.

The chain is made from TRBV6-1 and TRBJ2-5; the central 9 bases match TRBD2. This sequence was found in a female donor with Graves disease. Here the sequenced sample was peripheral blood mononuclear cells (PBMCs), taken when the disease was refractory, from a patient treated with antithyroid drugs. CDR3 region: CASILSGSETQYF. The sequence in DNA is TGTGCCAGCATCCTTAGCGGGAGTGAGACCCAGTACTTC.